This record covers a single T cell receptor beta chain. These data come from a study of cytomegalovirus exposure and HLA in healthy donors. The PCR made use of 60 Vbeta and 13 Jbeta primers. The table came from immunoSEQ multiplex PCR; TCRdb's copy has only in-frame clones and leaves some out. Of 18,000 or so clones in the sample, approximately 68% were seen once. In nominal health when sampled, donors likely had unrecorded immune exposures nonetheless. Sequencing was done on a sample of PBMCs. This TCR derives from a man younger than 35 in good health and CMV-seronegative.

CDR3: CSGGVGLNTEAFF. The CDR3 coding sequence is TGCTCCGGAGGCGTAGGATTGAACACTGAAGCTTTCTTT. The V call is TRBV29-1, the J call TRBJ1-1; no clear D. The CDR3 has 13 amino acids. Germline V lookup: CDR1 SQVTM, CDR2 ANQGSEA.